A single sample is the source of the 23 T cell receptor beta chains below, sequenced in a study of control samples from healthy donors and cancer patients. The data were produced by immunoSEQ multiplex PCR, yet TCRdb's version contains in-frame clones alone and is incomplete. The table counts around 190,000 clones; roughly 2% lies in the top ten. The sequenced sample consisted of blood. Receptor source: a woman in her twenties or thirties in good health.

As concerns this clone: Other DNA sequences within the sample encode an identical CDR3. The chain carries TRBV7-9 and TRBJ2-7; TRBD1 matches 8 bases. The CDR3 has 14 residues. With 6 bases clipped from V and 4 bases from J, the junction kept 8 bases outside the gene matches. CDR1 SEHNR and CDR2 FQNEAQ come from the germline V gene (reference sequence). The CDR3 DNA sequence: TGTGCCAGCAGTCCGGGACAGGAGAAGTACGAGCAGTACTTC. It specifies CASSPGQEKYEQYF.

The chain couples TRBV5-1 to TRBJ2-7; D is possibly TRBD2 (5 bases). The CDR3 consists of 15 residues. Trimming removed 0 bases at V and 6 bases at J, with 16 bases between. Germline CDR1 is SGHRS and CDR2 is YFSETQ. For the CDR3, the DNA is TGCGCCAGCAGCTTGGGGGTCGGGGAGTCGCCCGAGCAGTACTTC. Amino acid sequence: CASSLGVGESPEQYF. Based on the CDR3 plus reference TRBV5-1 and TRBJ2-7, the full variable domain is KAGVTQTPRYLIKTRGQQVTLSCSPISGHRSVSWYQQTPGQGLQFLFEYFSETQRNKGNFPGRFSGRQFSNSRSEMNVSTLELGDSALYLCASSLGVGESPEQYFGPGTRLTVT.

The chain joins TRBV28 to TRBJ2-3; the D gene is possibly TRBD2 (6 bases). V was clipped by 6 bases and J by 2 bases, with 21 bases between them. The CDR3 is 17 residues long. Germline-derived CDR1 and CDR2 are MDHEN and SYDVKM. The CDR3 region has the DNA TGTGCCAGCAGCCTCATCATCACGGGACTTCTCACAGATACGCAGTATTTT. It yields the protein CASSLIITGLLTDTQYF.

The chain links TRBV19 to TRBJ1-4; the match to TRBD1 covers 11 bases. Per the germline V gene, CDR1 is LNHDA and CDR2 is SQIVND (reference sequence). Trimming took 7 bases from V and 3 from J; bases not matched to a gene: 10. This CDR3 contains 17 residues. CDR3 sequence: CASTRLGQGASNEKLFF. In DNA, the CDR3 is TGTGCCAGTACCCGTCTCGGACAGGGGGCTTCTAATGAAAAACTGTTTTTT. The full variable domain, completed using reference TRBV19 and TRBJ1-4, is DGGITQSPKYLFRKEGQNVTLSCEQNLNHDAMYWYRQDPGQGLRLIYYSQIVNDFQKGDIAEGYSVSREKKESFPLTVTSAQKNPTAFYLCASTRLGQGASNEKLFFGSGTQLSVL.

CDR3 protein: CASSYPGEQYF. The CDR3 region has the DNA TGTGCCAGCAGTTATCCTGGCGAGCAGTACTTC. The chain recombines TRBV28 with TRBJ2-7; D gene uncertain. V was cut by 4 bases and J by 6 bases, with 7 bases left in between. CDR1 and CDR2 from the germline V gene are MDHEN and SYDVKM. The CDR3 sequence is 11 residues long.

The chain is built from TRBV7-2 and TRBJ1-1; D unresolved. V was trimmed by 3 bases and J by 11 bases, leaving 10 bases between them. Germline CDR1 is SGHTA and CDR2 is FQGNSA. This CDR3 is built from 11 residues. The CDR3 loop is CASSLRLRAFF. In DNA, the CDR3 is TGTGCCAGCAGCTTGCGGTTGCGGGCTTTCTTT.

The chain recombines TRBV4-1 with TRBJ1-1, with D possibly being TRBD1 (5 bases). Trimming pared 0 bases from V and 4 bases from J, leaving 18 bases between. CDR1 MGHRA and CDR2 YSYEKL come from the germline V gene. The CDR3 contains 17 residues. CDR3 sequence (DNA): TGCGCCAGCAGCCAAGATATGATTAGGGGTTTGGTCACTGAAGCTTTCTTT. This translates into CASSQDMIRGLVTEAFF.

The chain is built from TRBV4-2 and TRBJ2-7, with D perhaps matching TRBD1 (5 bases). The CDR3 length is 14 residues. Germline V gene sequence: CDR1 LGHNA, CDR2 YNFKEQ. V was pared by 1 base and J by 3 bases, with 10 bases between. The DNA of the CDR3 is TGTGCCAGCAGCCAAGGGGGCACGAACTACGAGCAGTACTTC. Translated, it gives CASSQGGTNYEQYF.

J is TRBJ1-5 and V is TRBV3-1 (or the pseudogene TRBV3-2), with D unclear. This CDR3 region has 16 residues. Trimming cost V 0 bases and J 0 bases, with 9 bases left between them. The V gene's germline CDR1 is LGHDT and CDR2 YNNKEL (reference sequence). The CDR3 sequence: CASSQDRAYSNQPQHF. CDR3 nucleotides: TGTGCCAGCAGCCAAGATCGGGCGTATAGCAATCAGCCCCAGCATTTT.

The chain links TRBV4-3 to TRBJ1-1, with a tentative D call TRBD1 (5 bases). CDR3 length: 14 residues. V shed 4 bases and J shed 7 bases, with 16 bases lying between them. Per germline, CDR1 LGHNA and CDR2 YSLEER. In nucleotides, the CDR3 is TGCGCCAGCAGCCTAACAGGTCGGACGTTTGAAGCTTTCTTT. Protein: CASSLTGRTFEAFF.

The chain employs TRBV3-1 (or the pseudogene TRBV3-2) and TRBJ2-1; the match to TRBD2 covers 7 bases. The V gene end was trimmed by 0 bases and the J gene end by 7 bases; junction bases not matched to a gene: 9. There are 16 residues in the CDR3. Germline lookup yields CDR1 LGHDT and CDR2 YNNKEL (reference sequence). CDR3 residues: CASSQDPPGGLNEQFF. The CDR3, as DNA: TGTGCCAGCAGCCAAGATCCCCCGGGGGGATTGAATGAGCAGTTCTTC.

The V call is TRBV5-6, the J call TRBJ1-4; unclear D gene. The germline V and J ends were trimmed by 0 bases and 11 bases, with 20 bases remaining between them. The germline CDR1 and CDR2 sequences are SGHDT and YYEEEE. CDR3 length: 16 residues. The CDR3 DNA follows: TGTGCCAGCAGCTTGGCATATGACCCTAAAGGTCGGAAACTGTTTTTT. Its protein is CASSLAYDPKGRKLFF. Looking up the rest from reference TRBV5-6 and TRBJ1-4 gives the full variable domain: DAGVTQSPTHLIKTRGQQVTLRCSPKSGHDTVSWYQQALGQGPQFIFQYYEEEERQRGNFPDRFSGHQFPNYSSELNVNALLLGDSALYLCASSLAYDPKGRKLFFGSGTQLSVL.

The chain recombines TRBV5-1 with TRBJ2-1, with D tentatively TRBD2 (6 bases). Germline CDR1 and CDR2: SGHRS and YFSETQ. This CDR3 region has 15 residues. The V end lost 3 bases, the J end lost 4 bases, and 14 bases lay between the germline ends. The CDR3 region is CASSSVGGSYNEQFF. DNA of the CDR3: TGCGCCAGCAGCTCAGTGGGGGGTTCTTACAATGAGCAGTTCTTC.

The chain combines TRBV6-6 with TRBJ1-2; D gene unclear. Trimming pared 8 bases from V and 2 bases from J, leaving 15 bases between. Germline lookup yields CDR1 MNHNY and CDR2 SVGAGI (reference sequence). The CDR3 has 14 amino acids. Here the CDR3 reads CASLTGRGNYGYTF. In nucleotides, the CDR3 is TGTGCCAGCCTTACCGGGCGCGGCAACTATGGCTACACCTTC.

The CDR3 reads CASSLREAGNTIYF. CDR3 coding DNA: TGTGCCAGCAGCTTACGGGAGGCTGGAAACACCATATATTTT. V usage is TRBV7-2 and J usage is TRBJ1-3, with D unclear. CDR3 length: 14 amino acids. Germline V gene data show CDR1 as SGHTA and CDR2 as FQGNSA. Between the trimmed V and J ends, which lost 2 bases and 2 bases, there was a span of 7 bases.

The gene calls are TRBV7-2 and TRBJ1-6; possible D gene TRBD1, 6 bases. Germline V gene lookup returns CDR1 SGHTA and CDR2 FQGNSA. Deletions cut 5 bases from V and 7 bases from J, with 21 bases between. The CDR3 totals 17 residues. The CDR3 is CASSRFNRVGWNSPLHF. CDR3 DNA: TGTGCCAGCAGCCGTTTTAACAGGGTGGGGTGGAATTCACCCCTCCACTTT.

The gene calls are TRBV4-1 and TRBJ2-1; 10 bases map to TRBD2. The CDR3 is made up of 14 amino acids. Germline values: CDR1 MGHRA, CDR2 YSYEKL. V was pared by 3 bases and J by 13 bases, with 9 bases of the junction left unmatched. The CDR3 reads CASSQIAGGRGQFF. In nucleotides, the CDR3 is TGCGCCAGCAGCCAGATAGCGGGGGGCCGGGGACAGTTCTTC.

The rearrangement joins TRBV7-9 to TRBJ1-1; D is uncertain. CDR1 and CDR2 (germline): SEHNR, FQNEAQ (reference sequence). V was shortened by 2 bases and J by 4 bases, with 14 bases between the two germline ends. The CDR3 loop spans 15 amino acids. The CDR3 DNA reads as TGTGCCAGCAGCTTACCTGACACGACGGGCACTGAAGCTTTCTTT. Protein product: CASSLPDTTGTEAFF.

V gene TRBV29-1 combines with J gene TRBJ1-2; D unclear. V lost 0 bases and J 4 bases, leaving 6 bases between the germline ends. The CDR3 is 12 amino acids. Germline V gene sequence: CDR1 SQVTM, CDR2 ANQGSEA. CDR3 residues: CSVEDLPYGYTF. DNA of the CDR3: TGCAGCGTTGAAGATCTCCCCTATGGCTACACCTTC.

The J gene is TRBJ2-7, the V gene TRBV5-1; no firm D call. The CDR3 length is 12 residues. The V gene lost 4 bases and the J gene lost 6 bases, with 11 bases spanning the gap. Germline V gives CDR1 SGHRS, CDR2 YFSETQ. The CDR3 loop reads CASSVTYGEQYF. The CDR3 DNA reads as TGCGCCAGCAGCGTCACCTATGGCGAGCAGTACTTC.

CDR3 coding DNA: TGTGCCAGCAGCCCGTCCGGGACGGCCCTTGAAAAACTGTTTTTT. Its protein is CASSPSGTALEKLFF. The J gene is TRBJ1-4, the V gene TRBV9, with a weak D call TRBD1 (5 bases). V was pared by 4 bases and J by 7 bases, with 17 bases between. The germline CDR1 and CDR2 sequences are SGDLS and YYNGEE. The CDR3 runs 15 residues. Combining the CDR3 with reference TRBV9 and TRBJ1-4 gives the whole variable domain DSGVTQTPKHLITATGQRVTLRCSPRSGDLSVYWYQQSLDQGLQFLIQYYNGEERAKGNILERFSAQQFPDLHSELNLSSLELGDSALYFCASSPSGTALEKLFFGSGTQLSVL.

CDR3 nucleotide sequence: TGTGCCTGGGGAAACTTCGGAAACACCATATATTTT. The encoded protein is CAWGNFGNTIYF. The genes are TRBV30 and TRBJ1-3; D gene unclear. Per germline, CDR1 GTSNPN and CDR2 SVGIG (reference sequence). The CDR3 consists of 12 residues. Trimming took 5 bases from V and 4 from J, leaving 9 bases between them.

The DNA for the CDR3 is TGTGCCAGCAGTGCAAACGTCAGGGCGGCGGAGCAGTTCTTC. This translates into CASSANVRAAEQFF. The V gene is TRBV27, the J gene TRBJ2-1; weak D call: TRBD1 (5 bases). Germline CDR1 MNHEY, CDR2 SMNVEV (reference sequence). The length of the CDR3 is 14 residues. V shed 5 bases and J shed 10 bases, with 18 bases lying between them.